Listed here is a single TCR beta chain. The antigen remains undetermined. The junction departs from germline at one end; a sequencing error may be responsible. The data derive from a study of cytomegalovirus exposure and HLA in healthy donors. Study at large: As released early, the data held approximately 80 million unique TCRs from HLA-typed donors. General study results and limits: Later analysis suggested links between common viral pathogens and several top significant clusters. Across donors, presence/absence analyses took sequencing depth to be roughly uniform. Analysis was carried out at a later point, and it linked a missense DCLRE1C variant to TCR beta V- and J-gene trimming.

Per the germline V gene, CDR1 is SSHAT and CDR2 is FNYEAQ (reference sequence). This CDR3 has 15 residues. Use of 60 Vbeta and 13 Jbeta primers characterized the PCR. The data were produced by immunoSEQ multiplex PCR, yet TCRdb's version contains in-frame clones alone and is incomplete. This repertoire shows some 140,000 clones, around 80% found once; its top ten account for roughly 10%. The sample consisted of PBMCs. This TCR derives from a woman aged 50 to 65 in good health and CMV-seropositive. This chain joins TRBV7-7 and TRBJ2-3, with 9 bases lining up with TRBD2. CDR3 amino acids: CASSLASGGTDTQYF. The CDR3 DNA is TGTGCTAGCAGCTTAGCTAGCGGGGGCACAGATACGCAGTATTTT.